The clone carrying this T cell receptor (beta chain) has just one count. What it binds is not known. A junction boundary mismatches the germline segment, possibly from a read error. The data were obtained in a study of regulatory T cells in long-lasting Graves disease. Researchers made the TCR library from RNA that was extracted from PBMCs. EDTA tubes received about 10 milliliters of collected peripheral blood. CDR3 size: 15 residues. Germline values: CDR1 GTSNPN, CDR2 SVGIG (reference sequence). Study results and limitations: Accuracy may have suffered from the small sample size. Persistent disease favored TRBV28, TRBJ1-2 and TRBJ2-5. New patients shared approximately 1,000 public clonotypes, and persistent patients shared more, with approximately 2,500.

MiXCR, applied by TCRdb to the reads, yields one record per CDR3 protein. The table records 1,500 to 2,000 distinct CDR3 sequences, 70% to 85% of them present only once. The genes are TRBV30 and TRBJ2-7; D call uncertain. Sample: peripheral blood mononuclear cells (PBMCs), taken with antithyroid drug treatment, in newly diagnosed or persistent Graves disease (not recorded which). The origin of this receptor is a woman between 18 and 29 years old with Graves disease. The CDR3 DNA reads TGTGCCTGGAGTGACGTCGGGCAGTCCTCCACCCAGAGGCACTTC. Its translation is CAWSDVGQSSTQRHF.